This TCR beta chain was sequenced in a study of identical twins. Healthy Caucasian individuals made up all the donors. CDR3 length equals 15 residues. Germline V gives CDR1 SGHRS, CDR2 YFSETQ. Points on this clonotype: What it binds is unknown. An end of the junction does not agree with germline; a read error may underlie this.

TCRdb re-called the 5' RACE reads through MiXCR, storing one row per CDR3 protein. Of about 810,000 distinct CDR3 sequences in the sample, over 9% are singletons; the top ten hold about 1.5%. The study's findings and limits: Out-of-frame alpha sequences shared by twins were enriched for low generation probability. Less excess twin sharing appeared in beta out-of-frame sequences.

The sample also formed part of further work on yellow fever vaccine responses in identical twins. As that report states: A vaccine T cell response that seemed partly convergent and partly personalized was reported in twins.

The sequence derives from a woman aged 18-29 years in good health. The sample taken for sequencing was PBMCs. The V gene is TRBV5-1, the J gene TRBJ2-5; the match to TRBD2 covers 8 bases. CDR3 sequence (DNA): TGTGCCAGCAGTTTAGTTGCGGGGGGACAAGAGACCCAGTACTTC. Translated, it gives CASSLVAGGQETQYF.